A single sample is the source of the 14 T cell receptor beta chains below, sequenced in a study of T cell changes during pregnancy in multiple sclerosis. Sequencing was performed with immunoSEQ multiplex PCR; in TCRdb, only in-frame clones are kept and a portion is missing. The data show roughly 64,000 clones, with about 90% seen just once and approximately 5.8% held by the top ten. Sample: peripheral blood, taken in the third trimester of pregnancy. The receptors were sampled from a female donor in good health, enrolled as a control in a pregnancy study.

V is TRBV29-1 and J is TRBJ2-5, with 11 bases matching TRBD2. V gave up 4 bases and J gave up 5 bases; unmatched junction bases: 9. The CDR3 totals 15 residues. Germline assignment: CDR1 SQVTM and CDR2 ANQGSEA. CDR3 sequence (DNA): TGCAGCGTTGTAGGAACTAGCGGGGGCGGGGAGACCCAGTACTTC. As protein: CSVVGTSGGGETQYF. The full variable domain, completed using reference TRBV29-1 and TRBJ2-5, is SAVISQKPSRDICQRGTSLTIQCQVDSQVTMMFWYRQQPGQSLTLIATANQGSEATYESGFVIDKFPISRPNLTFSTLTVSNMSPEDSSIYLCSVVGTSGGGETQYFGPGTRLLVL.

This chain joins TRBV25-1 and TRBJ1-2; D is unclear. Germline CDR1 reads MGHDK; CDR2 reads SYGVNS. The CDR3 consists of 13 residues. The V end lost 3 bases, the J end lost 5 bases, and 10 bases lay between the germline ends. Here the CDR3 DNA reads TGTGCCAGCAGTGACCGTTTTCTGTATGGCTACACCTTC. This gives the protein CASSDRFLYGYTF.

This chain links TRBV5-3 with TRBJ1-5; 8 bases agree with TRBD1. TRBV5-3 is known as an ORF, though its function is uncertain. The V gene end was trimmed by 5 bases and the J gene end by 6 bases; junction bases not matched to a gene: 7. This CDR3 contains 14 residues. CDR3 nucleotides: TGTGCCAGAAGATACACAGGGGGGAGTCAGCCCCAGCATTTT. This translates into CARRYTGGSQPQHF.

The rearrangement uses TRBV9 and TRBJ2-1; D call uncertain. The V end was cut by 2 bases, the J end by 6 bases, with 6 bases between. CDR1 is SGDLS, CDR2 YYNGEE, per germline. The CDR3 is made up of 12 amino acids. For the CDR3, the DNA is TGTGCCAGCAGCGTGTATCTCAATGAGCAGTTCTTC. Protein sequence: CASSVYLNEQFF.

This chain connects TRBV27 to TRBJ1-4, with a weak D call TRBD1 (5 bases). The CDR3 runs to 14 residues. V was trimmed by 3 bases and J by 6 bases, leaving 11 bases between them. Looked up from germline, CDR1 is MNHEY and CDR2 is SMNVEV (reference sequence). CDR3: CASSLTAGYEKLFF. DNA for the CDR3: TGTGCCAGCAGTTTGACAGCTGGGTATGAAAAACTGTTTTTT.

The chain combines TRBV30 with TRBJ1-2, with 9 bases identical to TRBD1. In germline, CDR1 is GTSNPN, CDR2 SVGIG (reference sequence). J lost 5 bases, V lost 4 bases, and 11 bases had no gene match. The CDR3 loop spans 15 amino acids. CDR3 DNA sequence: TGTGCCTGGATGTTAACGGGACAGGGAGGGTATGGCTACACCTTC. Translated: CAWMLTGQGGYGYTF.

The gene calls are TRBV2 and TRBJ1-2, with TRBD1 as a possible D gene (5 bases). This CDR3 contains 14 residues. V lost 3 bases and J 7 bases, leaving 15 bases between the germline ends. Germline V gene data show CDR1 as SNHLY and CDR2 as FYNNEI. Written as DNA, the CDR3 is TGTGCCAGCAGTGATAGGGGCCTTGAGACTGGCTACACCTTC. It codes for CASSDRGLETGYTF.

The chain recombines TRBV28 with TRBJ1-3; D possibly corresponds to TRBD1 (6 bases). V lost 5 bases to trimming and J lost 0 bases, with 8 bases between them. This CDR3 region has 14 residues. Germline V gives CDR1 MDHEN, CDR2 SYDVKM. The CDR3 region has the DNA TGTGCCAGCAGTCTCAGGGGCTCTGGAAACACCATATATTTT. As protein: CASSLRGSGNTIYF.

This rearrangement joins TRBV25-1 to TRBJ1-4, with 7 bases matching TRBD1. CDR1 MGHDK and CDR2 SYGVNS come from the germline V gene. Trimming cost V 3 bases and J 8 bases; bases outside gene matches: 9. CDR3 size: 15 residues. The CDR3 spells CASSEAGRGAEKLFF. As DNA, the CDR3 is TGTGCCAGCAGTGAGGCGGGCAGGGGGGCCGAAAAACTGTTTTTT.

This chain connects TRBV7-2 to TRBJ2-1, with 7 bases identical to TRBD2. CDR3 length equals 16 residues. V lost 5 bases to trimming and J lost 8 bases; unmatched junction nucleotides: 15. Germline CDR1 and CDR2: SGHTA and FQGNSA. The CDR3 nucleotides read TGTGCCAGCAGCCTAAGGACTAGTCGTGGTTTGGATGAGCAGTTCTTC. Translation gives CASSLRTSRGLDEQFF.

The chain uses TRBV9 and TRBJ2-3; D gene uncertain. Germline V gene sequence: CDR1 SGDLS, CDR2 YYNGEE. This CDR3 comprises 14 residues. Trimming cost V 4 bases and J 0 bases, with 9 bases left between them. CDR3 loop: CASSQFRSTDTQYF. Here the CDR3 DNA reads TGTGCCAGCAGCCAATTTCGGAGCACAGATACGCAGTATTTT.

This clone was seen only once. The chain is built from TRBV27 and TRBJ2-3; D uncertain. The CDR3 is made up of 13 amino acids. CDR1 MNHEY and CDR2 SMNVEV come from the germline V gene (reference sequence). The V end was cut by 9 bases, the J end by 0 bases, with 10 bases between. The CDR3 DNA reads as TGTGCCAGTAGCCTTAAAAGCACAGATACGCAGTATTTT. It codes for CASSLKSTDTQYF.

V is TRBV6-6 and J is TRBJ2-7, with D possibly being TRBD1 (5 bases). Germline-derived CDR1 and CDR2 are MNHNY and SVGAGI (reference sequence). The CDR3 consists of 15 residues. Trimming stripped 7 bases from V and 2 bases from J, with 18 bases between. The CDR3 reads CASTLGPQGTYEQYF. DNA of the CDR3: TGTGCCAGCACTCTGGGCCCCCAGGGAACCTACGAGCAGTACTTC.

The CDR3 sequence: CASSSGTPPSGANVLTF. As DNA, the CDR3 is TGTGCCAGCAGCTCCGGGACACCCCCTTCTGGGGCCAACGTCCTGACTTTC. The J gene is TRBJ2-6, the V gene TRBV5-5, with D perhaps TRBD1 (6 bases). Germline V lookup: CDR1 SGHKS, CDR2 YYEKEE (reference sequence). This CDR3 has 17 residues. V was cut by 3 bases and J by 1 base, with 14 bases left in between.